This T cell receptor beta chain comes out of a study of beta chain features in type 1 diabetes. Study background: Across the samples, about 110,000,000 sorted cells were examined in total.

CDR1 and CDR2 from the germline V gene are MNHEY and SMNVEV (reference sequence). Trimming stripped 6 bases from V and 8 bases from J, with 11 bases between. The CDR3 is 13 residues long. Reverse transcribing all isolated RNA meant expressed TCRB transcripts were sequenced. Sequencing used immunoSEQ multiplex PCR; TCRdb keeps in-frame clones, though not all of them. This repertoire shows more than 120,000 clones, 13% found once; its top ten account for 1% to 1.5%. Study outcomes and limitations: All four CD4+ subsets from Type 1 diabetes patients carried moderately but significantly shorter TCRB CDR3s. For type 1 diabetes patients, VDJ junctions showed fewer insertions and more deletions.

One heparinised blood draw averaging around 100 mL was given by each donor. Points on this clone: Its antigen remains unidentified.

The specimen was central memory CD4+ T cells from blood. This sequence originates from a man in his late teens or twenties with type 1 diabetes. This chain joins TRBV27 and TRBJ1-6, with D hard to call. CDR3 sequence: CASSRQWDSPLHF. The CDR3 bases are TGTGCCAGCAGCAGGCAGTGGGATTCACCCCTCCACTTT.